This is a list of T cell receptor beta chains from one sample in a study of T cell responses to AZD1222 COVID-19 vaccine. The method was immunoSEQ multiplex PCR; TCRdb's version includes in-frame clones alone and lacks a portion of them. The repertoire has around 100,000 clones, roughly 88% of them found once; the top ten carry about 20%. Material: peripheral blood, obtained on day 0 of AZD1222 vaccination. Receptors were obtained from an adult in good health. CDR3s include the opening cysteine and the closing phenylalanine or tryptophan. D genes are given only for firm matches. The size field is filled for only some rows; it gives once, few, many or a size class.

clone_size | j_call | d_call | v_call | cdr3_nt | cdr3_aa
NA | TRBJ2-5 | NA | TRBV5-1 | TGCGCCAGCAGCCCCTCTAGCTTGGAGACCCAGTACTTC | CASSPSSLETQYF
NA | TRBJ2-6 | TRBD2 | TRBV19 | TGTGCCAGTAGTCCAACCCTGACTAGCGGGGGCTCTGGGGCCAACGTCCTGACTTTC | CASSPTLTSGGSGANVLTF
NA | TRBJ1-2 | NA | TRBV7-2 | TGTGCCAGCAGCTTCGGGCACGCCTATGGCTACACCTTC | CASSFGHAYGYTF
NA | TRBJ2-7 | NA | TRBV5-4 | TGTGCCAGCAGCTCCGGGACACACTACGAGCAGTACTTC | CASSSGTHYEQYF
NA | TRBJ1-6 | NA | TRBV29-1 | TGCAGCGTTGGGACAGAGCGTAATTCACCCCTCCACTTT | CSVGTERNSPLHF
NA | TRBJ1-6 | TRBD1 | TRBV27 | TGTGCCAGCAGTAACTACAGGGGTACCTATAATTCACCCCTCCACTTT | CASSNYRGTYNSPLHF
NA | TRBJ2-5 | NA | TRBV4-1 | TGCGCCAGCAGCCAAGAGGCAGCCCAAGAGACCCAGTACTTC | CASSQEAAQETQYF
NA | TRBJ1-2 | NA | TRBV5-5 | TGTGCCAGCAGCTTGGGTCAGGGTGGAGGCTACACCTTC | CASSLGQGGGYTF
NA | TRBJ1-5 | NA | TRBV6-5 | TGTGCCAGCAGACCGACGCAGTTTAGCAATCAGCCCCAGCATTTT | CASRPTQFSNQPQHF
NA | TRBJ2-1 | TRBD1 | TRBV28 | TGTGCCAGCAGTGGACAGGGTTTGCCCGAGCAGTTCTTC | CASSGQGLPEQFF
NA | TRBJ2-4 | NA | TRBV6-5 | TGTGCCACCTCCCCGGGCCAAGGCCCGGGGGACATTCAGTACTTC | CATSPGQGPGDIQYF
NA | TRBJ1-1 | NA | TRBV2 | TGTGCCAGCAGCGAAGTGGGAAACACTGAAGCTTTCTTT | CASSEVGNTEAFF
NA | TRBJ1-1 | NA | TRBV6-2/TRBV6-3 | TGTGCCAGCAGCTCCGTAGGACAGAAGAACACTGAAGCTTTCTTT | CASSSVGQKNTEAFF
NA | TRBJ2-5 | NA | TRBV27 | TGTGCCAGCACTTCGCCGGGGTTAAAGACCCAGTACTTC | CASTSPGLKTQYF
NA | TRBJ2-5 | NA | TRBV14 | TGTGCCAGCAGCCAAGGCAACTGGGCGCGAGAGACCCAGTACTTC | CASSQGNWARETQYF
once | TRBJ2-7 | NA | TRBV30 | TGTGCCTGGAGTGTCCCGGGGGAGCAGTACTTC | CAWSVPGEQYF
NA | TRBJ1-5 | NA | TRBV6-5 | TGTGCCAGCAGCTCATACAGGGATAGCAATCAGCCCCAGCATTTT | CASSSYRDSNQPQHF
NA | TRBJ2-5 | NA | TRBV14 | TGTGCCAGCAGCCAAGGGGAGGTGGAGACCCAGTACTTC | CASSQGEVETQYF
NA | TRBJ2-2 | NA | TRBV5-5 | TGTGCCAGCAGCTTCAGGGTTGTCAACACCGGGGAGCTGTTTTTT | CASSFRVVNTGELFF
NA | TRBJ1-2 | NA | TRBV11-2 | TGTGCCAGCAGCGAGAACTATGGCTACACCTTC | CASSENYGYTF
NA | TRBJ2-2 | NA | TRBV24-1 | TGTGCCACCAGTGAATTTACCGGGGAGCTGTTTTTT | CATSEFTGELFF
NA | TRBJ1-1 | TRBD1 | TRBV11-2 | TGTGCCAGCAGCAGGGGGCCGAGTAATGAAGCTTTCTTT | CASSRGPSNEAFF
NA | TRBJ2-7 | TRBD1 | TRBV7-3 | TGTGCCAGCAGCTCCGGGACAGGGGGAGAGCAGTACTTC | CASSSGTGGEQYF
NA | TRBJ2-2 | TRBD2 | TRBV11-3 | TGTGCCAGCAGCCCGGGGACTAGCGGGGAACCCGGGGAGCTGTTTTTT | CASSPGTSGEPGELFF
NA | TRBJ2-5 | NA | TRBV5-1 | TGCGCCAGCAGCCCTGGAGGGGATCGGCAGGGTCGAGAGACCCAGTACTTC | CASSPGGDRQGRETQYF
NA | TRBJ2-2 | NA | TRBV6-5 | TGTGCCAGCAGTTACACACCGGTCAACACCGGGGAGCTGTTTTTT | CASSYTPVNTGELFF
NA | TRBJ2-1 | NA | TRBV19 | TGTGCCAGTACTGACGGCGCCTCCTACAATGAGCAGTTCTTC | CASTDGASYNEQFF
NA | TRBJ1-1 | NA | TRBV11-3 | TGTGCCAGCAGCTGGACCCCGAACACTGAAGCTTTCTTT | CASSWTPNTEAFF
NA | TRBJ1-1 | NA | TRBV29-1 | TGCAGCGTTGAAGAACAGGGACTATCGGTCGCTTTCTTT | CSVEEQGLSVAFF
NA | TRBJ2-1 | NA | TRBV5-1 | TGCGCCAGCAGCTTGGCGATCAGTGCAACCTACAATGAGCAGTTCTTC | CASSLAISATYNEQFF
NA | TRBJ2-7 | TRBD1 | TRBV3-1/TRBV3-2 | TGTGCCAGCAGCCAGACGACAGGGGCCCTTTCATTC | CASSQTTGALSF
once | TRBJ1-3 | NA | TRBV11-3 | TGTGCCAGCAGCTTAGGGGCAGCCAGCTCTGGAAACACCATATATTTT | CASSLGAASSGNTIYF
NA | TRBJ2-1 | TRBD2 | TRBV7-6 | TGTGCCAGCAGCCCAAGGACTAGCGAGTACAATGAGCAGTTCTTC | CASSPRTSEYNEQFF
NA | TRBJ2-7 | NA | TRBV2 | TGTGCCAGCAGTTCCCCCCAGGTGGGGGAGCAGTACTTC | CASSSPQVGEQYF
NA | TRBJ2-7 | TRBD2 | TRBV14 | TGTGCCAGCAGCCTTAGCGGGGCAATCAACGAGCAGTACTTC | CASSLSGAINEQYF
NA | TRBJ1-2 | NA | TRBV4-3 | TGCGCCAGCAGCCAAGCGGCAATTTCTAACTATGGCTACACCTTC | CASSQAAISNYGYTF
few | TRBJ1-1 | NA | TRBV9 | TGTGCCAGCAGCGTAGGGTGGGTTATCAGCCCAAGAGAAGCTTTCTTT | CASSVGWVISPREAFF
NA | TRBJ2-7 | NA | TRBV12-3/TRBV12-4 | TGTGCCAGCAGGGCCAGGAGGAACGAGCAGTACTTC | CASRARRNEQYF
once | TRBJ1-5 | NA | TRBV28 | TGTGCCAGCAGTTTGGGCAGGGGCGTTAGCAATCAGCCCCAGCATTTT | CASSLGRGVSNQPQHF
NA | TRBJ2-7 | TRBD2 | TRBV11-2 | TGTGCCAGCAGCTTCATACTAGCGGGCGGCGAGCAGTACTTC | CASSFILAGGEQYF
NA | TRBJ1-1 | TRBD1 | TRBV5-1 | TGCGCCAGCAGCTTGAATTTACAGGGGACTGAAGCTTTCTTT | CASSLNLQGTEAFF
NA | TRBJ1-1 | NA | TRBV19 | TGTGCCTCCTGGGCCAGCGGGAACACTGAAGCTTTCTTT | CASWASGNTEAFF
NA | TRBJ2-7 | NA | TRBV7-6 | TGTGCCAGCAGCTTAGCCCGGGGAGGATCCCCCCTAGAGCAGTACTTC | CASSLARGGSPLEQYF
NA | TRBJ1-2 | TRBD1 | TRBV12-3/TRBV12-4 | TGTGCCAGCAGTTTTCGGACAGGGTACGGCTACACCTTC | CASSFRTGYGYTF
NA | TRBJ1-1 | TRBD1 | TRBV11-1 | TGTGCCAGCAGCTTCGCGGGACAGGAAGCTTTCTTT | CASSFAGQEAFF